This T cell receptor (beta chain) derives from a study of breast tumors, draining lymph nodes, adjacent tissues. Study-wide findings and caveats: That most tumor T cells come from lymph nodes remained unproven. Tumors had less TCR diversity than lymph nodes, more than nontumor tissue. The data were judged consistent with most tumor T cells coming from lymph node and expanding in tumor.

With respect to this clonotype: The target antigen is unknown.

Using its own MiXCR run on the multiplex PCR reads, TCRdb lists one record per CDR3 protein. The sample lists roughly 80,000 distinct CDR3 sequences, around 20% seen once, with about 2.2% in the top ten. The lymph nodes were axillary draining lymph nodes from breast cancer patients. Germline assignment: CDR1 SQVTM and CDR2 ANQGSEA. This CDR3 has 13 amino acids. The V end was cut by 6 bases, the J end by 1 base, with 12 bases between. The genes are TRBV29-1 and TRBJ1-1; tentatively, D is TRBD1 (5 bases). Sequencing was performed on axillary lymph node tissue. The receptor comes from a female donor with breast cancer. Some clones in this sample may be carry-over from other donors' samples. CDR3 in amino acids: CSVRRGGNTEAFF. The CDR3 nucleotides are TGCAGCGTCCGACGGGGGGGGAACACTGAAGCTTTCTTT.